Listed below are T cell receptor beta chains from one sample, sequenced in a study of neurological immune-mediated disorders. TCRdb processed the 5' RACE reads anew with MiXCR; each CDR3 protein has one entry. The data contain tens of thousands of distinct CDR3 sequences, roughly 13% of them seen just once; the ten biggest clones take up roughly 4.5%. Material: PBMCs. All receptors come from a female donor with HTLV-1-associated myelopathy (HAM/TSP). Both conserved end residues are part of each CDR3. The order of the fields is D gene, clone size, V gene, J gene, CDR3 protein, CDR3 DNA. A D gene is named only where the DNA matches it firmly. The size of a clone is reported for some rows only, either as once, few or many, or as a class for expanded clones.

>-|few|TRBV5-1|TRBJ2-1
CASSLEQGGEQFF
TGCGCCAGCAGCTTGGAACAGGGTGGTGAGCAGTTCTTC
>-|many|TRBV10-2|TRBJ2-6
CASSETGPGANVLTF
TGCGCCAGCAGTGAGACGGGGCCTGGGGCCAACGTCCTGACTTTC
>TRBD2|many|TRBV20-1|TRBJ2-5
CSARKLGLAGETQYF
TGCAGTGCTAGGAAGTTGGGACTAGCGGGCGAGACCCAGTACTTC
>TRBD1|many|TRBV20-1|TRBJ2-7
CSARPPLGTGGHEQYF
TGCAGTGCTAGACCGCCCCTCGGGACAGGGGGCCACGAGCAGTACTTC
>-|many|TRBV4-1|TRBJ2-5
CASSQSGRQETQYF
TGCGCCAGCAGCCAATCCGGACGTCAAGAGACCCAGTACTTC
>TRBD2|many|TRBV7-9|TRBJ2-1
CADRAGGFSSYNEQFF
TGTGCCGACAGGGCGGGGGGGTTCAGCTCCTACAATGAGCAGTTCTTC
>-|many|TRBV3-1|TRBJ1-5
CASSQGFNQPQHF
TGTGCCAGCAGCCAGGGGTTTAATCAGCCCCAGCATTTT
>-|many|TRBV5-1|TRBJ2-7
CASSSGYEQYF
TGCGCCAGCAGCTCGGGCTACGAGCAGTACTTC
>TRBD2|-|TRBV6-1|TRBJ2-3
CASSLLLAGTDTQYF
TGTGCCAGCAGTCTACTACTAGCGGGCACAGATACGCAGTATTTT
>TRBD1|many|TRBV7-9|TRBJ2-5
CASSGTGSQETQYF
TGTGCCAGCAGCGGGACAGGGTCTCAGGAGACCCAGTACTTC
>-|many|TRBV5-1|TRBJ1-1
CASVFGGGGNTEAFF
TGCGCCAGCGTATTCGGGGGCGGTGGGAACACTGAAGCTTTCTTT
>-|-|TRBV7-8|TRBJ2-7
CASAQAGTASHEQYF
TGTGCCAGCGCGCAGGCGGGGACGGCCTCCCACGAGCAGTACTTC
>TRBD1|few|TRBV25-1|TRBJ2-3
CASSGDRGTDTQYF
TGTGCCAGCAGTGGCGACAGGGGAACAGATACGCAGTATTTT
>-|many|TRBV5-6|TRBJ2-5
CASSLGQGQYQETQYF
TGTGCCAGCAGCTTGGGGCAGGGGCAGTACCAAGAGACCCAGTACTTC
>-|many|TRBV20-1|TRBJ2-7
CSARPQRAEQYF
TGCAGTGCTAGACCTCAGAGGGCCGAGCAGTACTTC
>TRBD2|many|TRBV4-1|TRBJ2-7
CASSQAGGPYEQYF
TGCGCCAGCAGCCAAGCGGGGGGGCCCTACGAGCAGTACTTC
>TRBD1|many|TRBV5-1|TRBJ1-2
CASSWTGTGYGYTF
TGCGCCAGCAGCTGGACCGGGACAGGCTATGGCTACACCTTC
>-|many|TRBV3-1|TRBJ2-1
CASSHSGSDNEQFF
TGTGCCAGCAGCCATAGCGGATCAGACAATGAGCAGTTCTTC
>TRBD2|many|TRBV10-3|TRBJ2-5
CAISKAGGTGTLQETQYF
TGTGCCATCAGTAAAGCGGGGGGAACGGGTACACTCCAAGAGACCCAGTACTTC
>-|many|TRBV28|TRBJ1-4
CASSLSRGLLEKLFF
TGTGCCAGCAGTTTAAGTCGGGGCTTGCTGGAAAAACTGTTTTTT
>TRBD1|many|TRBV20-1|TRBJ2-3
CSAPPRDRGSDTQYF
TGCAGTGCTCCACCTCGGGACAGGGGTTCGGATACGCAGTATTTT
>TRBD1|many|TRBV10-3|TRBJ1-2
CAISESNRGYGYTF
TGTGCCATCAGTGAGTCGAACAGGGGGTATGGCTACACCTTC
>TRBD1|many|TRBV4-1|TRBJ1-1
CASSQPDRVAEAFF
TGCGCCAGCAGCCAACCGGACAGGGTTGCTGAAGCTTTCTTT
>TRBD2|many|TRBV7-8|TRBJ2-1
CASSLATRDYYNEQFF
TGTGCCAGCAGCTTAGCCACGAGGGACTATTACAATGAGCAGTTCTTC
>-|many|TRBV5-6|TRBJ1-6
CASMGGSYNSPLHF
TGTGCCAGCATGGGGGGTTCCTATAATTCACCCCTCCACTTT
>-|many|TRBV28|TRBJ2-5
CASSDGGAETQYF
TGTGCCAGCAGTGACGGGGGCGCGGAGACCCAGTACTTC
>-|many|TRBV14|TRBJ2-1
CASSQARLALGNEQFF
TGTGCCAGCAGCCAAGCTCGACTGGCCTTGGGGAATGAGCAGTTCTTC
>-|many|TRBV12-3/TRBV12-4|TRBJ1-4
CASSFQPVLEKLFF
TGTGCCAGCAGTTTCCAACCGGTTTTGGAAAAACTGTTTTTT
>TRBD1|many|TRBV7-2|TRBJ2-1
CASSTTGTAYNEQFF
TGTGCCAGCAGCACGACCGGGACAGCCTACAATGAGCAGTTCTTC
>-|many|TRBV12-3/TRBV12-4|TRBJ2-1
CASRSATGDQDNEQFF
TGTGCCAGCAGGTCGGCGACAGGAGACCAAGACAATGAGCAGTTCTTC
>-|many|TRBV5-1|TRBJ2-3
CASSSSSRDTQYF
TGCGCCAGCAGCTCCTCCTCCCGTGATACGCAGTATTTT
>-|-|TRBV5-5|TRBJ2-1
CASSPLAGIGNEEFF
TGTGCGAGCAGCCCCCTGGCCGGGATTGGGAATGAGGAGTTCTTC
>TRBD2|-|TRBV11-2|TRBJ2-1
CASSPRLAANFNNEQFF
TGTGCCAGCAGCCCAAGACTAGCGGCAAATTTCAACAATGAGCAGTTCTTC
>-|many|TRBV5-1|TRBJ2-7
CASSLGDSSYEQYF
TGTGCCAGCAGTTTGGGTGACAGCTCCTACGAGCAGTACTTC
>TRBD2|many|TRBV11-2|TRBJ2-5
CASRRGGETQYF
TGTGCCAGCAGACGCGGGGGGGAGACCCAGTACTTC
>-|few|TRBV7-9|TRBJ2-3
CASSLRRASAYTDTQYF
TGTGCCAGCAGCTTACGTCGGGCTAGCGCATACACAGATACGCAGTATTTT
>-|many|TRBV20-1|TRBJ2-4
CSAPPFAKNIQYF
TGCAGTGCGCCACCGTTCGCCAAAAACATTCAGTACTTC
>TRBD2|many|TRBV4-1|TRBJ2-3
CASSQGRGGTDTQYF
TGCGCCAGCAGCCAGGGCCGGGGGGGCACAGATACGCAGTATTTT
>TRBD2|many|TRBV28|TRBJ2-7
CASRRQGGYEQYF
TGTGCCAGCAGAAGGCAGGGAGGGTACGAGCAGTACTTC
>TRBD2|few|TRBV5-1|TRBJ2-5
CASSPRNGGGDETQYF
TGCGCCAGCAGCCCCCGTAATGGCGGGGGGGACGAGACCCAGTACTTC
>TRBD1|many|TRBV11-2|TRBJ2-7
CASSRGQGYSYEQYF
TGTGCCAGCAGCAGGGGGCAGGGTTACTCCTACGAGCAGTACTTC
>-|few|TRBV5-1|TRBJ2-3
CASSFGRGGTDTQYF
TGCGCCAGCAGCTTTGGGCGGGGAGGCACAGATACGCAGTATTTT
>-|many|TRBV7-2|TRBJ1-2
CASSLGSAAYNYGYTF
TGTGCCAGCAGCTTAGGTTCGGCAGCCTATAACTATGGCTACACCTTC
>-|few|TRBV11-2|TRBJ2-1
CASSLPSVGVQIYYNEQFF
TGTGCCAGCAGCTTACCGTCCGTGGGTGTACAGATATATTACAATGAGCAGTTCTTC
>-|many|TRBV10-3|TRBJ2-3
CAIKGADTQYF
TGTGCCATCAAGGGGGCAGATACGCAGTATTTT